This T cell receptor (beta chain) derives from a study of radiation and T cells in renal cell carcinoma. This CDR3 has 18 amino acids. CDR1 is MGHRA, CDR2 YSYEKL, per germline. Trimming took 0 bases from V and 3 from J; bases not matched to a gene: 10. Profiled with immunoSEQ multiplex PCR; TCRdb holds only in-frame clones, not every one. Of about 14,000 clones detected, 55% to 70% appear once; the ten largest clones hold approximately 12%. Noted treatment: treatment-naive control, cytoreductive nephrectomy. This sample comprised tumor tissue, obtained from a patient whose treatment was nephrectomy without radiotherapy. This sequence originates from a man between 50 and 59 years old with renal cell carcinoma. This chain uses TRBV4-1 with TRBJ2-3, with 9 nucleotides matching TRBD2. This CDR3 is CASSQERQAGGRTDTQYF. For the CDR3, the DNA is TGCGCCAGCAGCCAAGAAAGACAAGCGGGGGGTAGAACAGATACGCAGTATTTT.